This entry is about one T cell receptor beta chain. This table comes from immunoSEQ multiplex PCR, and its TCRdb copy is limited to in-frame clones, with some not included. Of about 87,000 clones in the sample, 85% to 90% were seen once. This sample is part of a study of blood T cell repertoires in COVID-19. As for the study in general: From T cells, B-cell-depleted T cells, or PBMCs came the material, which was cDNA or gDNA.

Specimen: peripheral blood. The receptor was derived from a man aged 40-49 years with acute or convalescent COVID-19.

The CDR3: CASSESTGGQETQYF. CDR3 bases: TGCGCCAGCAGTGAGTCGACAGGGGGGCAAGAGACCCAGTACTTC. J is TRBJ2-5 and V is TRBV10-1; 9 positions agree with TRBD1. Germline V gives CDR1 WNHNN, CDR2 SYGVQD (reference sequence). The CDR3 has 15 amino acids. The ends lost 0 bases at V and 2 bases at J; junction bases unmatched: 1.